This entry is about one T cell receptor (beta chain). The data originate from a study of T cell responses to AZD1222 COVID-19 vaccine. The table came from immunoSEQ multiplex PCR; TCRdb's copy has only in-frame clones and leaves some out. The sample yields 140,000 to 150,000 clones, about 89% seen once. Sequenced here: peripheral blood, sampled 28 days after the second dose of the MenACWY control vaccine. The TCR comes from an adult who received the MenACWY meningococcal vaccine as a control.

The CDR3 sequence is CASSSSGPASYSNQPQHF. The CDR3 DNA follows: TGTGCCAGCAGCTCTTCCGGCCCGGCGTCTTATAGCAATCAGCCCCAGCATTTT. The rearrangement joins TRBV5-6 to TRBJ1-5; D ambiguous. Trimming took 3 bases from V and 0 from J, leaving 19 bases between them. Germline loops: CDR1 SGHDT, CDR2 YYEEEE. The CDR3 sequence is 18 residues long.